A selection of T cell receptor beta chains follows, all from one sample in a study of Graves' ophthalmopathy and Graves' hyperthyroidism. TCRdb reanalysed the multiplex PCR reads using MiXCR and keeps one entry per CDR3 protein. The top ten clones hold less than 55% of a sample with roughly 700,000 distinct CDR3 sequences, about 44% of them seen once. The sample comprised peripheral blood. The receptors shown here come from an adult man with Graves' ophthalmopathy. The CDR3 runs from the conserved cysteine through the conserved F or W. A D gene is named only where the DNA matches it firmly. Only some rows state a clone size, as once, few, many or a class for expanded clones.

>NA|NA|TRBJ2-5|TRBV25-1
TGTGCCAGCACCCCCCAGGGCAGGGAGACCCAGTACTTC
CASTPQGRETQYF
>NA|TRBD1|TRBJ1-2|TRBV5-4
TGTGCCAGCAGCTCTCAAGACAGGGGGCAGGGTGGCTACACCTTC
CASSSQDRGQGGYTF
>NA|NA|TRBJ1-5|TRBV7-9
TGTGCCAGCAGCTTAGGGGAGCGGGGTAATCAGCCCCAGCATTTT
CASSLGERGNQPQHF
>NA|NA|TRBJ1-5|TRBV7-9
TGTGCCAGCAGCCAACAGCTTAATCAGCCCCAGCATTTT
CASSQQLNQPQHF
>few|NA|TRBJ2-7|TRBV7-9
TGTGCCAGCAGCCGAGCGGAGGGCTCCTACGAGCAGTACTTC
CASSRAEGSYEQYF
>NA|NA|TRBJ2-2|TRBV11-1
TGTGCCAGCAGCCCTCCGGGACAATCGCATTGGGAGCTGTTTTTT
CASSPPGQSHWELFF
>few|TRBD1|TRBJ1-2|TRBV10-3
TGTGCCAGCAGTCCGGGCGGGACAGGGTATGGCTACACCTTC
CASSPGGTGYGYTF
>many|NA|TRBJ1-5|TRBV7-6
TGTGCCAGCACACAGGGAATCGAGAATCAGCCCCAGCATTTT
CASTQGIENQPQHF
>NA|NA|TRBJ1-5|TRBV15
TGTGCCACCAGCAGAGCTCCATCCAGGAACAATCAGCCCCAGCATTTT
CATSRAPSRNNQPQHF
>once|TRBD1|TRBJ2-2|TRBV14
TGTGCCAGCAGCCAGGGAACAGGGGGCATCGGGGAGCTGTTTTTT
CASSQGTGGIGELFF
>NA|NA|TRBJ2-7|TRBV6-6
TGTGCCAGCAGTGAACTCGCTGATGGATCCTACGAGCAGTACTTC
CASSELADGSYEQYF
>many|NA|TRBJ1-2|TRBV7-9
TGTGCCAGCAGCTTACAGGGTGGCTACACCTTC
CASSLQGGYTF
>NA|TRBD1|TRBJ1-6|TRBV10-3
TGTGCCATCAGTTACAGGGGGGATTTTGGGTCACCCCTCCACTTT
CAISYRGDFGSPLHF
>few|TRBD1|TRBJ2-6|TRBV20-1
TGCAGTGCTAGAGGGACAGGGGGCGATTCTGGGGCCAACGTCCTGACTTTC
CSARGTGGDSGANVLTF
>many|NA|TRBJ1-1|TRBV29-1
TGCAGCGTTGAAGAAGGACGGCGGAACACTGAAGCTTTCTTT
CSVEEGRRNTEAFF
>NA|NA|TRBJ1-1|TRBV5-4
TGTGCCAGCAGCCCTGAGGTAGTTATGAACACTGAAGCTTTCTTT
CASSPEVVMNTEAFF
>NA|NA|TRBJ2-1|TRBV12-3/TRBV12-4
TGTGCCAGCAGTAAAAGGGACACTACGTACAATGAGCAGTTCTTC
CASSKRDTTYNEQFF
>NA|NA|TRBJ1-5|TRBV6-2/TRBV6-3
TGTGCCAGCACCCGTAGGGGCGTAGGTCAGCCCCAGCATTTT
CASTRRGVGQPQHF
>many|TRBD1|TRBJ1-2|TRBV19
TGTGCCAGTAGTCTCGGGACAGGGGCGAATGACTATGGCTACACCTTC
CASSLGTGANDYGYTF
>few|NA|TRBJ1-6|TRBV5-1
TGCGCCAGCAGTTACACCGGGACCGCAAATTCACCCCTCCACTTT
CASSYTGTANSPLHF
>NA|NA|TRBJ2-2|TRBV20-1
TGCAGTGCTAGTATGTGGCGGGGCGGGGAGCTGTTTTTT
CSASMWRGGELFF
>NA|TRBD1|TRBJ1-5|TRBV25-1
TGTGCCAGCAGGTCCTCGGGACAGAAAAATCAGCCCCAGCATTTT
CASRSSGQKNQPQHF
>NA|NA|TRBJ2-7|TRBV7-2
TGTGCCAGCAGCCAGCCAACAGGGCTTCGGGTGTTCGAGCAGTACTTC
CASSQPTGLRVFEQYF
>NA|NA|TRBJ2-7|TRBV4-2
TGTGCCAGTTCGTCTTTGGGTAGCTCCTACGAGCAGTACTTC
CASSSLGSSYEQYF
>few|TRBD1|TRBJ2-6|TRBV12-3/TRBV12-4
TGTGCCAGCTTGCGGGCAGGGGGTTCAACGGGGGCCAACGTCCTGACTTTC
CASLRAGGSTGANVLTF
>many|NA|TRBJ1-1|TRBV7-9
TGTGCCAGCAGCCCAGCGGTACGTCCTGAAGCTTTCTTT
CASSPAVRPEAFF
>many|NA|TRBJ2-7|TRBV20-1
TGCAGTGCTAGAGGGGGAGCTTGGTACTTC
CSARGGAWYF
>many|NA|TRBJ1-2|TRBV14
TGTGCCAGCAGCCAAGTTGGATACTATGGCTACACCTTC
CASSQVGYYGYTF
>few|NA|TRBJ2-3|TRBV12-3/TRBV12-4
TGTGCCACCAGTGACCGGGACTTCACAGATACGCAGTATTTT
CATSDRDFTDTQYF
>few|NA|TRBJ2-7|TRBV9
TGTGCCAGCAGCCGGGACGGGGCGAGGGAGCAGTACTTC
CASSRDGAREQYF
>NA|NA|TRBJ1-6|TRBV15
TGTGCCCCCGGCCCATATAATTCACCCCTCCACTTT
CAPGPYNSPLHF
>NA|NA|TRBJ1-2|TRBV10-2
TGTGCCAGCAGTTACGCGGGGCTTGGCTATGGCTACACCTTC
CASSYAGLGYGYTF
>NA|TRBD1|TRBJ1-1|TRBV7-7
TGTGCTAGCAGCCCCTTACAGGGGAAGACTGAAGCTTCCTTT
CASSPLQGKTEASF
>NA|TRBD1|TRBJ1-1|TRBV24-1
TGTGCCAGCAGTTCCACAGGGGCCCAAAACACTGAAGCTTTCTTT
CASSSTGAQNTEAFF
>NA|NA|TRBJ1-6|TRBV10-3
TGTGCCAGCAGTGTAGACACCTCCTATAATTCACCCCTCCACTTT
CASSVDTSYNSPLHF
>NA|NA|TRBJ1-2|TRBV29-1
TGCAGCGCCCCGGACCCACGGAACTATGGCTACACCTTC
CSAPDPRNYGYTF
>few|TRBD2|TRBJ2-5|TRBV7-8
TGTGCCAGCAGCTTAGTCGGACTAGCGGTTGAGACCCAGTACTTC
CASSLVGLAVETQYF
>few|TRBD1|TRBJ2-7|TRBV9
TGTGCCAGCAGCGTGGGACAGGGGGCGCATAACGAGCAGTACTTC
CASSVGQGAHNEQYF
>few|NA|TRBJ2-6|TRBV7-2
TGTGCCAGCAGCTTAGCATCTTGGGGGGCCTCTGGGGCCAACGTCCTGACTTTC
CASSLASWGASGANVLTF
>NA|TRBD1|TRBJ1-1|TRBV6-6
TGTGCCAGCAGTTACCGACAGGGGACTGAAGCTTTCTTT
CASSYRQGTEAFF
>NA|NA|TRBJ1-1|TRBV29-1
TGCAGCTCACCACCGAAGACAGCGAACACTGAAGCTTTCTTT
CSSPPKTANTEAFF
>NA|NA|TRBJ2-5|TRBV7-9
TGTGCCAGCAACCCGATAGGACAAGAGACCCAGTACTTC
CASNPIGQETQYF
>NA|NA|TRBJ1-1|TRBV7-9
TGTGCCAGCAGCCAAGACATCCGGGGGCGAGGAACTGAAGCTTTCTTT
CASSQDIRGRGTEAFF
>many|TRBD1|TRBJ1-2|TRBV2
TGTGCCAGCAGTGATCCGGGACAGATGAACTATGGCTACACCTTC
CASSDPGQMNYGYTF
>NA|NA|TRBJ1-3|TRBV11-2
TGTGCCAGCAGCTCGCGGGGCCCGAACACCATATATTTT
CASSSRGPNTIYF
>NA|NA|TRBJ1-2|TRBV10-3
TGTGCCATCAGTGGGACTCAGCAGGCGGAGGGCTACACCTTC
CAISGTQQAEGYTF
>few|TRBD1|TRBJ2-2|TRBV20-1
TGCAGTGCTAGAGATCTGGCCAGGGGGACGGGGGAGCTGTTTTTT
CSARDLARGTGELFF
>NA|NA|TRBJ1-3|TRBV12-3/TRBV12-4
TGTGCCAGCAGTCCACACAGAATTAGAAACACCATATATTTT
CASSPHRIRNTIYF
>few|NA|TRBJ1-5|TRBV10-3
TGTGCCAGCAGTTACTCGGGAGGACAGAGCAATCAGCCCCAGCATTTT
CASSYSGGQSNQPQHF
>many|TRBD1|TRBJ1-5|TRBV24-1
TGTGCCAGCAGATCCTTTGGACAGGGCCTTCAGCCCCAGCATTTT
CASRSFGQGLQPQHF
>NA|TRBD1|TRBJ1-6|TRBV11-1
TGCGCCAGCCGGTATCGACAGGGGGATAATTCACCCCTCCACTTT
CASRYRQGDNSPLHF
>NA|TRBD2|TRBJ2-7|TRBV7-6
TGTGCCAGCAGCTTGGGAGGACTAGCGGGAGCCGAGCAGTACTTC
CASSLGGLAGAEQYF
>NA|NA|TRBJ1-1|TRBV6-6
TGTGCCAGCAGGCCGGACAGATCGAACACTGAAGCTTTCTTT
CASRPDRSNTEAFF
>NA|TRBD1|TRBJ1-1|TRBV25-1
TGTGCCAGCAGTGACCAAGGACAGGGAAGGGCTGAAGCTTTCTTT
CASSDQGQGRAEAFF
>few|TRBD1|TRBJ2-2|TRBV2
TGTGCCAGCAGGGAGACACGGACAGGGCGGACCGGGGAGCTGTTTTTT
CASRETRTGRTGELFF